This T cell receptor beta chain appears in the sequencing data of a study of shared clonotypes between healthy human individuals. Study observations and caveats: Even with large depth, rarefaction showed that sorted-subset sequencing was incomplete. Approximately 5.3% was the fraction of naive CD4 clonotypes found shared across a few donors. Blood was the only sampled material, and tissue repertoires likely differ. Represented diversity (both genetic and exposure-history) was limited by the small number of donors.

On this clone: Its antigen remains unidentified.

This CDR3 has 18 residues. Germline values: CDR1 SGHTA, CDR2 FQGNSA. The trim removed 5 bases at V and 2 bases at J, leaving 18 bases unmatched. The protocol was immunoSEQ multiplex PCR, while the TCRdb copy is restricted to in-frame clones and leaves out a portion. The sample consists of about 2.3 million clones, 85% to 95% of them appearing once. The material sequenced was naive CD4+ T cells from PBMCs. Subset defined: CD45RA+ positively selected. The receptor's source is a young man in good health. Some clones in this sample may be carry-over from other donors' samples. V and J are TRBV7-2 and TRBJ2-7; 7 nucleotides line up with TRBD2. CDR3 sequence: CASSRVPLRDYRTYEQYF. CDR3 sequence (DNA): TGTGCCAGCAGCCGCGTCCCCCTCCGGGACTACCGAACCTACGAGCAGTACTTC.